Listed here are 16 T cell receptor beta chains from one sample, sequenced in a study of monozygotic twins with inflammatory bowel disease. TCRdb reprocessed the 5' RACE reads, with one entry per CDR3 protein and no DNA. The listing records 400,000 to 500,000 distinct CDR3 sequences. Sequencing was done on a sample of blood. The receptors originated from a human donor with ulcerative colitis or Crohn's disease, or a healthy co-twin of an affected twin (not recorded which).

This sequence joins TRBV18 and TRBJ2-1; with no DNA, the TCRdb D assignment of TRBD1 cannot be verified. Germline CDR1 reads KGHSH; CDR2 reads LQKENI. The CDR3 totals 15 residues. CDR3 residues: CASSPGQGARNEQFF.

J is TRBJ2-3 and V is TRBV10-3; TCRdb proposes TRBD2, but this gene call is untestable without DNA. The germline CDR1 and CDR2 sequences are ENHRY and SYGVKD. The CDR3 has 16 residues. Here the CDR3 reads CAISSGTSLTTDTQYF.

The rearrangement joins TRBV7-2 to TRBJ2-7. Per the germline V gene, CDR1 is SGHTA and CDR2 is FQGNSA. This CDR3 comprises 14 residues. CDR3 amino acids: CASSLGRLSYEQYF.

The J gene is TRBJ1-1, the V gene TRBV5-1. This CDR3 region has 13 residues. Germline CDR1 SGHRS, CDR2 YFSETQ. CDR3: CASSLEWYTEAFF.

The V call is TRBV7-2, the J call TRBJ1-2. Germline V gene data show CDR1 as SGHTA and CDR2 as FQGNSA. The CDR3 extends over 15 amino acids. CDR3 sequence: CASTLPTTWDYGYTF.

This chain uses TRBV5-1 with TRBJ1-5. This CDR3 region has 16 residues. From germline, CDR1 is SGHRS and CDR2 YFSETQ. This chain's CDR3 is CASSSSPSPGNQPQHF. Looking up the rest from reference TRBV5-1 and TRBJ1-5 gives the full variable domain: KAGVTQTPRYLIKTRGQQVTLSCSPISGHRSVSWYQQTPGQGLQFLFEYFSETQRNKGNFPGRFSGRQFSNSRSEMNVSTLELGDSALYLCASSSSPSPGNQPQHFGDGTRLSIL.

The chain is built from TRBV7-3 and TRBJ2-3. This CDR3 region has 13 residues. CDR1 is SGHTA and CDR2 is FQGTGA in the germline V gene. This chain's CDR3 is CASSFGVPDTQYF.

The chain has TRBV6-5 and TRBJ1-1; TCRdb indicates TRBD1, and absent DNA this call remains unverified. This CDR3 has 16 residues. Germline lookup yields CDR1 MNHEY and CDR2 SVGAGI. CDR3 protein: CASSSTGQGVNTEAFF.

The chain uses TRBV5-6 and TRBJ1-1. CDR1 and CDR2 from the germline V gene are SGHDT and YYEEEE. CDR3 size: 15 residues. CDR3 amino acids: CASSLRTTPNTEAFF.

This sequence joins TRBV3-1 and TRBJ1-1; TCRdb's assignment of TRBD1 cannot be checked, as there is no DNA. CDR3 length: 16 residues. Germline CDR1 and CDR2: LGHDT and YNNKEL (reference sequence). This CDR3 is CASSLGTGDFNTEAFF.

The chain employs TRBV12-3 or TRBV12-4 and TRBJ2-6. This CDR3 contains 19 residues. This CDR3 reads CASSLKMALIFPGANVLTF.

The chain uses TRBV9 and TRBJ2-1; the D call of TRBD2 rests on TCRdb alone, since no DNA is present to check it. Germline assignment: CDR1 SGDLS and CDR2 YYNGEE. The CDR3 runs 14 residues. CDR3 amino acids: CASSVVSSGNEQFF.

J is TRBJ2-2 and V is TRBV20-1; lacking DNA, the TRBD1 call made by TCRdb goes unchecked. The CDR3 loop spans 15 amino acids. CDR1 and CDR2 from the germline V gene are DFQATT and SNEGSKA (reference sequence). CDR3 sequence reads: CSASGQGNIAGELFF.

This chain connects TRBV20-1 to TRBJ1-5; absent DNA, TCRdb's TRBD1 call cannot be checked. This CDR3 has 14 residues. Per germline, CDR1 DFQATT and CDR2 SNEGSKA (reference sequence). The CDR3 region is CSARSGQDNQPQHF.

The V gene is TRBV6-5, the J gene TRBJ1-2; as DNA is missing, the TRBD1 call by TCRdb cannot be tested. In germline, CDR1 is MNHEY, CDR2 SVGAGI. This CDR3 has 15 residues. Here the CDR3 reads CASSSRSGTNYGYTF.

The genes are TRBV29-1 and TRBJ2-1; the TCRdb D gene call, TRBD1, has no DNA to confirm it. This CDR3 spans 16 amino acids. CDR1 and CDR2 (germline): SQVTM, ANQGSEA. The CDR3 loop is CSVDGPEGAVFDEQFF.